Below are 6 T cell receptor beta chains sequenced from a single sample in a study of blood T cell repertoires in COVID-19. Measured with immunoSEQ multiplex PCR; TCRdb has only the in-frame clones, and not every one. The repertoire consists of approximately 90,000 clones, with over 80% occurring once and the leading ten covering approximately 34%. Material: peripheral blood. All receptors come from a woman aged 80 or older with active or convalescent COVID-19.

The chain employs TRBV7-2 and TRBJ1-2; 7 bases align to TRBD1. The CDR3 covers 15 residues. The germline V gene has CDR1 SGHTA and CDR2 FQGNSA. V shed 4 bases, J shed 2 bases, and the junction held 7 bases outside the gene matches. The chain's CDR3 is CASSSLLQGNYGYTF. Here the CDR3 DNA reads TGTGCCAGCAGCTCCTTACTACAGGGGAACTATGGCTACACCTTC.

The V gene is TRBV2, the J gene TRBJ2-5; 7 bases map to TRBD1. The V gene end was trimmed by 3 bases and the J gene end by 5 bases; junction bases not matched to a gene: 9. CDR1 is SNHLY and CDR2 is FYNNEI in the germline V gene. The CDR3 consists of 15 residues. The CDR3 sequence: CASSDLGGSWETQYF. CDR3 coding DNA: TGTGCCAGCAGTGATTTAGGGGGCAGTTGGGAGACCCAGTACTTC.

The rearrangement joins TRBV4-2 to TRBJ1-5; a possible D gene is TRBD1 (5 bases). V lost 1 base and J 5 bases, leaving 15 bases between the germline ends. The CDR3 spans 16 residues. Per germline, CDR1 LGHNA and CDR2 YNFKEQ. The CDR3 bases are TGTGCCAGCAGCCAAGCCCGGGCCGCGGGGGATCAGCCCCAGCATTTT. It translates to CASSQARAAGDQPQHF.

The V gene is TRBV5-4, the J gene TRBJ2-7; TRBD1 matches at 8 bases. V lost 0 bases and J lost 5; bases outside the gene matches: 1. The germline CDR1 and CDR2 sequences are SGHNT and YYREEE (reference sequence). CDR3 length: 13 residues. In DNA, the CDR3 is TGTGCCAGCAGCTTGGACAGGGGGGACGAGCAGTACTTC. Residues: CASSLDRGDEQYF.

The CDR3 DNA reads TGTGCCAGCAGCCCAGCGGGCGGGATAATCGCCGGGGAGCTGTTTTTT. This translates into CASSPAGGIIAGELFF. The chain recombines TRBV3-1 (or the pseudogene TRBV3-2) with TRBJ2-2; perhaps TRBD2 as D (6 bases). The V end was cut by 4 bases, the J end by 6 bases, with 18 bases between. Germline lookup yields CDR1 LGHDT and CDR2 YNNKEL (reference sequence). The CDR3 sequence is 16 residues long.

This sequence joins TRBV2 and TRBJ1-2; unclear D gene. This CDR3 region has 12 residues. V was pared by 5 bases and J by 4 bases, with 8 bases between. Germline V gene sequence: CDR1 SNHLY, CDR2 FYNNEI. DNA for the CDR3: TGTGCCAGCAGTTCAGGATTCTATGGCTACACCTTC. Its protein is CASSSGFYGYTF.